This T cell receptor (beta chain) was documented in a study of cytomegalovirus exposure and HLA in healthy donors. General observations from the study: Sequencing depth roughly uniform across donors was assumed in presence/absence analyses.

The PCR was carried out with 60 Vbeta primers and 13 Jbeta primers. Data came from immunoSEQ multiplex PCR; TCRdb stores just in-frame clones and leaves some out. The table records 180,000 or so clones, more than 75% of them present only once. Germline V gives CDR1 SGHNT, CDR2 YENEEA. V was clipped by 4 bases and J by 0 bases, with 10 bases between them. CDR3 length: 14 residues. As concerns this clone: The antigen remains undetermined.

The receptor was isolated from a woman younger than 45 in good health and CMV-seropositive. The sample comprised PBMCs. The J gene is TRBJ2-7, the V gene TRBV11-3, with D unclear. The CDR3 DNA reads TGTGCCAGCAGCTCCCTCGGGTCCTCCTACGAGCAGTACTTC. Protein product: CASSSLGSSYEQYF.